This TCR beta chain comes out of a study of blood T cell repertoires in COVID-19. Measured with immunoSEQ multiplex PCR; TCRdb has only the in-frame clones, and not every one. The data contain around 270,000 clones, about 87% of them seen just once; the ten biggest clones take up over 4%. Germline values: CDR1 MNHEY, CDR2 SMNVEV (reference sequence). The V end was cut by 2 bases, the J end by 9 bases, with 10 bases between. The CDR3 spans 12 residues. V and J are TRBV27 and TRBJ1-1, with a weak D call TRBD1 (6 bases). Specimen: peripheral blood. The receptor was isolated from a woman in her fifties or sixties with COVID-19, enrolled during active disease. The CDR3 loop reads CASSLQDRQAFF. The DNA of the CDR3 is TGTGCCAGCAGTTTACAGGACAGACAAGCTTTCTTT.